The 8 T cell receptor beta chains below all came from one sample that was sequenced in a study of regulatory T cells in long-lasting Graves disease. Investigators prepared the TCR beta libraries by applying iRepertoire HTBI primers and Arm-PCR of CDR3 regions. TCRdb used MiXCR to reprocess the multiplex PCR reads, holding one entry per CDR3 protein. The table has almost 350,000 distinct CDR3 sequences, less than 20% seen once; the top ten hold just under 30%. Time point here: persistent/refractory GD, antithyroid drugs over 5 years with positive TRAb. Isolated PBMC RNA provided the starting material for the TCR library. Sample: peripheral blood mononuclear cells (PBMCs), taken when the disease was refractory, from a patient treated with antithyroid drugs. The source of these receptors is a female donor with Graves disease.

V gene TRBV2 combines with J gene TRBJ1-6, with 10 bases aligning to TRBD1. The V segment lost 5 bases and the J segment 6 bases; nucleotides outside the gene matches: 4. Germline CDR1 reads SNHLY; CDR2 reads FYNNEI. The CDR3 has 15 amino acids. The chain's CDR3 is CASSRRDRGNSPLHF. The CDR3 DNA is TGTGCCAGCAGTCGCCGGGACAGGGGTAATTCACCCCTCCACTTT.

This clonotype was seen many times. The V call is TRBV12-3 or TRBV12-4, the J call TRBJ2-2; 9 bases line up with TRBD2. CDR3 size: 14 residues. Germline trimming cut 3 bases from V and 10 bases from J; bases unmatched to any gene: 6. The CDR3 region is CASSFAGGPEELFF. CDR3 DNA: TGTGCCAGCAGTTTTGCGGGAGGGCCTGAGGAGCTGTTTTTT.

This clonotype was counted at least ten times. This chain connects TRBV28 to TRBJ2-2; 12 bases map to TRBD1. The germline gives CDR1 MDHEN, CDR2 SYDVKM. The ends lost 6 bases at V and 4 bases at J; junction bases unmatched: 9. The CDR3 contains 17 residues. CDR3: CASSLRRDRGRTGELFF. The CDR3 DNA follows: TGTGCCAGCAGCCTAAGGAGGGACAGGGGGCGCACCGGGGAGCTGTTTTTT.

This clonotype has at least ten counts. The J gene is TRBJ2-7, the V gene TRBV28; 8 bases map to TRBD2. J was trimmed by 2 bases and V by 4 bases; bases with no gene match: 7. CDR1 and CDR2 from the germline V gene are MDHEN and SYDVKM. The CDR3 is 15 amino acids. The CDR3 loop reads CASSWAGRATYEQYF. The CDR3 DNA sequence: TGTGCCAGCAGTTGGGCCGGGAGGGCAACCTACGAGCAGTACTTC.

CDR3 bases: TGCGCCAGCAGCCAAGACTGGACAGGGGGCTTTCAGCCCCAGCATTTT. Translation gives CASSQDWTGGFQPQHF. This chain joins TRBV4-1 and TRBJ1-5; 11 nucleotides agree with TRBD1. Unmatched junction bases numbered 4, after V lost 0 bases and J lost 6 bases. The CDR3 contains 16 residues. CDR1 is MGHRA, CDR2 YSYEKL, per germline.

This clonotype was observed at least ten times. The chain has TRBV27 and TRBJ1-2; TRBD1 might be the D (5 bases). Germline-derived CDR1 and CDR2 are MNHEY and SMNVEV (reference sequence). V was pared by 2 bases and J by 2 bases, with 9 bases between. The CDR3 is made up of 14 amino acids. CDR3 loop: CASSLGSGNYGYTF. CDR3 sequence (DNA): TGTGCCAGCAGTTTAGGGTCAGGGAACTATGGCTACACCTTC.

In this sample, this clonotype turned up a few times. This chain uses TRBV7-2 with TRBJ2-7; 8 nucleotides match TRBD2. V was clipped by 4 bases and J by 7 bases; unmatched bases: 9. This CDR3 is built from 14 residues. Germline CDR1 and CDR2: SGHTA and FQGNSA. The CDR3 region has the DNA TGTGCCAGCAGCTCCCAACTCATAGCGGGGGAGCAGTACTTC. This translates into CASSSQLIAGEQYF.

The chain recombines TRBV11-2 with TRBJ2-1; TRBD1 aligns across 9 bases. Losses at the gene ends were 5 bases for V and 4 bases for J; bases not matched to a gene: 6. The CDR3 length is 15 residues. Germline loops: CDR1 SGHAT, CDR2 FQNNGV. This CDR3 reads CASSLRTGDYNEQFF. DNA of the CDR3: TGTGCCAGCAGCCTGCGGACAGGGGATTACAATGAGCAGTTCTTC.